The TCR beta chain described here comes from a study of shared clonotypes between healthy human individuals. Of note for this clone: The sample contains more than one DNA sequence encoding this CDR3.

Germline CDR1 MDHEN, CDR2 SYDVKM. CDR3 length: 13 residues. The ends lost 7 bases at V and 0 bases at J; junction bases unmatched: 2. Generated by immunoSEQ multiplex PCR, the TCRdb table keeps only in-frame clones and is missing some. The sample consists of 950,000 to 1,200,000 clones, 60% to 85% of them appearing once. This chain connects TRBV28 to TRBJ2-7, with 8 nucleotides matching TRBD2. The TCR was taken from a man younger than 35 in good health. Some clones in this sample may be carry-over from other donors' samples. Sequenced: memory CD4+ T cells from PBMCs. Sample subset: CD45RA-negative fraction. The DNA of the CDR3 is TGTGCCAGCAATGCGGGGGGCTCCTACGAGCAGTACTTC. The encoded protein is CASNAGGSYEQYF.